This is a list of T cell receptor beta chains from one sample in a study of shared clonotypes between healthy human individuals. Sequencing used immunoSEQ multiplex PCR; TCRdb keeps in-frame clones, though not all of them. The data contain roughly 2 million clones, about 94% of them seen just once; the ten biggest clones take up roughly 0.13%. The sequenced material came from naive CD4+ T cells sorted from blood. The receptor source for this set is a man in his late teens or twenties in good health. Both conserved end residues are part of each CDR3. Each record gives: clone size, D gene, J gene, V gene, CDR3 length, CDR3 protein, CDR3 DNA. D genes are given only for firm matches. Size values are once, few and many counts, or a class for expanded clones, and some rows have none.

clone_size: -
d_call: -
j_call: TRBJ2-3
v_call: TRBV9
cdr3_length: 12
cdr3_aa: CASSDSTDTQYF
cdr3_nt: TGTGCCAGCAGCGACAGCACAGATACGCAGTATTTT

clone_size: -
d_call: TRBD1
j_call: TRBJ2-3
v_call: TRBV11-2
cdr3_length: 16
cdr3_aa: CASSLGRDRGSDTQYF
cdr3_nt: TGTGCCAGCAGCCTCGGACGGGACAGGGGATCCGATACGCAGTATTTT

clone_size: -
d_call: -
j_call: TRBJ1-4
v_call: TRBV7-3
cdr3_length: 14
cdr3_aa: CASSSGATNEKLFF
cdr3_nt: TGTGCCAGCAGCTCAGGTGCAACTAATGAAAAACTGTTTTTT

clone_size: -
d_call: TRBD1
j_call: TRBJ2-7
v_call: TRBV5-1
cdr3_length: 16
cdr3_aa: CASSLVGPGQTYEQYF
cdr3_nt: TGCGCCAGCAGCTTGGTTGGTCCGGGACAGACCTACGAGCAGTACTTC

clone_size: -
d_call: -
j_call: TRBJ1-1
v_call: TRBV7-2
cdr3_length: 13
cdr3_aa: CASSLAGVTEAFF
cdr3_nt: TGTGCCAGCAGCTTAGCGGGGGTCACTGAAGCTTTCTTT

clone_size: -
d_call: -
j_call: TRBJ1-5
v_call: TRBV27
cdr3_length: 13
cdr3_aa: CASSFGIEQPQHF
cdr3_nt: TGTGCCAGCAGTTTTGGGATAGAACAGCCCCAGCATTTT

clone_size: -
d_call: TRBD2
j_call: TRBJ2-5
v_call: TRBV9
cdr3_length: 16
cdr3_aa: CASSAHPSGQKETQYF
cdr3_nt: TGTGCCAGCAGCGCCCATCCTAGCGGCCAAAAGGAGACCCAGTACTTC

clone_size: -
d_call: -
j_call: TRBJ2-7
v_call: TRBV19
cdr3_length: 12
cdr3_aa: CASSIAGREQYF
cdr3_nt: TGTGCCAGTAGTATCGCAGGGAGAGAGCAGTACTTC

clone_size: -
d_call: -
j_call: TRBJ2-7
v_call: TRBV5-1
cdr3_length: 15
cdr3_aa: CASSLEGTSLHEQYF
cdr3_nt: TGCGCCAGCAGCTTGGAGGGGACCTCTCTTCACGAGCAGTACTTC

clone_size: -
d_call: TRBD2
j_call: TRBJ2-5
v_call: TRBV5-1
cdr3_length: 16
cdr3_aa: CASSLGLAVIQETQYF
cdr3_nt: TGCGCCAGCAGCTTGGGACTAGCGGTGATCCAAGAGACCCAGTACTTC

clone_size: -
d_call: -
j_call: TRBJ1-2
v_call: TRBV2
cdr3_length: 13
cdr3_aa: CASSVLGSGGYTF
cdr3_nt: TGTGCCAGCAGTGTTCTGGGCTCGGGTGGCTACACCTTC

clone_size: -
d_call: -
j_call: TRBJ2-2
v_call: TRBV11-2
cdr3_length: 16
cdr3_aa: CASSLGASANTGELFF
cdr3_nt: TGTGCCAGCAGCTTAGGGGCTAGCGCAAACACCGGGGAGCTGTTTTTT

clone_size: -
d_call: -
j_call: TRBJ2-2
v_call: TRBV25-1
cdr3_length: 12
cdr3_aa: CVASKGTGELFF
cdr3_nt: TGTGTCGCCAGCAAGGGCACCGGGGAGCTGTTTTTT

clone_size: once
d_call: TRBD2
j_call: TRBJ2-5
v_call: TRBV6-6
cdr3_length: 15
cdr3_aa: CASSYSGSGQETQYF
cdr3_nt: TGTGCCAGCAGTTACTCGGGTAGCGGGCAAGAGACCCAGTACTTC

clone_size: -
d_call: -
j_call: TRBJ2-3
v_call: TRBV6-5
cdr3_length: 16
cdr3_aa: CASSYSRGGLTDTQYF
cdr3_nt: TGTGCCAGCAGTTACTCGAGGGGGGGCCTAACAGATACGCAGTATTTT

clone_size: -
d_call: -
j_call: TRBJ2-5
v_call: TRBV20-1
cdr3_length: 11
cdr3_aa: CSASAQETQYF
cdr3_nt: TGCAGTGCTTCAGCCCAAGAGACCCAGTACTTC

clone_size: -
d_call: -
j_call: TRBJ2-5
v_call: TRBV2
cdr3_length: 12
cdr3_aa: CASSSLGEKQYF
cdr3_nt: TGTGCCAGCAGTTCGTTGGGGGAGAAGCAGTACTTC

clone_size: -
d_call: TRBD1
j_call: TRBJ2-1
v_call: TRBV6-5
cdr3_length: 16
cdr3_aa: CASSSAGTEGYNEQFF
cdr3_nt: TGTGCCAGCAGTTCCGCCGGGACAGAGGGCTACAATGAGCAGTTCTTC